This T cell receptor (beta chain) was sequenced during a study of blood T cell repertoires in COVID-19. Original processing methods: Reference gene primer amplification in the assay estimated nucleated cell counts. Profiling relied on immunoSEQ multiplex PCR, and the TCRdb table lists in-frame clones only, not all of them. V, J and clone size were drawn from that table, and D and trimming were deduced from the DNA. The sample has approximately 120,000 clones, around 86% seen once. The TCR sequence derives from a man aged 30 to 45 who had recovered from COVID-19. The specimen was PBMCs or T cells enriched from blood (not recorded which).

The CDR3 DNA follows: TGTGCCAGCAGCTTAGTGAGCGTTAACAAAGAGACCCAGTACTTC. Translated: CASSLVSVNKETQYF. The chain is built from TRBV11-2 and TRBJ2-5; D not resolved. Germline V lookup: CDR1 SGHAT, CDR2 FQNNGV. The CDR3 contains 15 residues. Trimming cost V 1 base and J 3 bases, with 12 bases left between them.